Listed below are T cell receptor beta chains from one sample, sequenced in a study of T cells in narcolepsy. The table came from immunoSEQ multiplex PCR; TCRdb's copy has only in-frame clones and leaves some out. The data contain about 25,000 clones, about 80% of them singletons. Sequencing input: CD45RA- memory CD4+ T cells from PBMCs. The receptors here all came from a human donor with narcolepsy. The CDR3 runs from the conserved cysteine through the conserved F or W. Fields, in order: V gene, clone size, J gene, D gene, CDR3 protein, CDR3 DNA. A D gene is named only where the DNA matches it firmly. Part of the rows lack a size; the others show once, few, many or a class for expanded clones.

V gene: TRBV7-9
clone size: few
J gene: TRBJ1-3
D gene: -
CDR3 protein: CASSTIGGGGDTIYF
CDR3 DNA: TGTGCCAGCAGCACAATCGGCGGGGGCGGGGACACCATATATTTT

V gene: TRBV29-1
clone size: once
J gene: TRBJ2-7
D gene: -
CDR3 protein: CSVRGGPYEQYF
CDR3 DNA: TGCAGCGTTAGGGGCGGGCCGTACGAGCAGTACTTC

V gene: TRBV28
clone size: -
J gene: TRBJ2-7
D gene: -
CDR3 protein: CASGGLRGTYF
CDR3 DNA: TGTGCCAGCGGGGGGCTCCGAGGGACGTACTTC

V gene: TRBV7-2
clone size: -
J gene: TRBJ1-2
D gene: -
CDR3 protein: CASSLFANGYTF
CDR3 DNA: TGTGCCAGCAGCTTATTCGCAAATGGCTACACCTTC

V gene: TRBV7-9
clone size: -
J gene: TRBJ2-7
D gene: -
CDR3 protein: CASSGGRKLTYEQYF
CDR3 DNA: TGTGCCAGCAGCGGGGGAAGAAAGCTAACCTACGAGCAGTACTTC

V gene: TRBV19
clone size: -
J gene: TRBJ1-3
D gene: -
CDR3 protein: CASSISAVSGNTIYF
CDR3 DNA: TGTGCCAGTAGTATTTCAGCTGTCTCTGGAAACACCATATATTTT

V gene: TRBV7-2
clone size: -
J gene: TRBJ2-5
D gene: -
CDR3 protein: CASSLGHLETQYF
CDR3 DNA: TGTGCCAGCAGCTTAGGTCATTTGGAGACCCAGTACTTC

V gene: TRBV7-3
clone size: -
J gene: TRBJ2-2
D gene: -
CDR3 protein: CASRSGANTGELFF
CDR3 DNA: TGTGCCAGCAGAAGCGGAGCGAACACCGGGGAGCTGTTTTTT

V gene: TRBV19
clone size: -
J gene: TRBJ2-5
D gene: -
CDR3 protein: CASRLTAFQETQYF
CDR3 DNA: TGTGCCAGTAGGCTGACAGCATTCCAAGAGACCCAGTACTTC

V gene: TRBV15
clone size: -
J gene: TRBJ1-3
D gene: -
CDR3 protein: CATSARTSQGNTIYF
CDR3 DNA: TGTGCCACCAGCGCCCGGACATCCCAAGGAAACACCATATATTTT